These 21 T cell receptor beta chains were all obtained from the same sample, sequenced in a study of control samples from healthy donors and cancer patients. The method was immunoSEQ multiplex PCR; TCRdb's version includes in-frame clones alone and lacks a portion of them. This table holds about 110,000 clones, roughly 79% found once. Input material: blood. All receptors come from a man aged 18-30 years in good health.

The J gene is TRBJ2-6, the V gene TRBV7-9; possible D gene TRBD1, 6 bases. Trimming cost V 0 bases and J 11 bases, with 26 bases left between them. Germline loops: CDR1 SEHNR, CDR2 FQNEAQ (reference sequence). This CDR3 has 19 residues. Here the CDR3 reads CASSLAVAHRALFEHVLTF. CDR3 coding DNA: TGTGCCAGCAGCTTAGCAGTGGCGCACAGGGCCCTATTTGAACACGTCCTGACTTTC.

V is TRBV5-1 and J is TRBJ2-1, with 10 bases that match TRBD2. Germline V CDR1 and CDR2: SGHRS, YFSETQ. CDR3 length equals 15 residues. Trimming cost V 4 bases and J 4 bases; bases outside gene matches: 5. CDR3 loop: CASSLSSGGYNEQFF. CDR3 sequence (DNA): TGCGCCAGCAGCCTCTCTAGCGGGGGTTACAATGAGCAGTTCTTC.

This sequence joins TRBV24-1 and TRBJ2-5; 10 nucleotides match TRBD1. Germline V gene lookup returns CDR1 KGHDR and CDR2 SFDVKD. This CDR3 region has 16 residues. Losses at the gene ends were 5 bases for V and 6 bases for J; bases not matched to a gene: 11. The CDR3 loop reads CATSASGQGGGKTQYF. In DNA, the CDR3 is TGTGCCACCAGTGCCTCTGGACAGGGGGGTGGGAAGACCCAGTACTTC.

Many counts were recorded for this clone. Other DNA sequences within the sample encode an identical CDR3. The rearrangement links TRBV25-1 to TRBJ2-3; D is uncertain. The germline CDR1 and CDR2 sequences are MGHDK and SYGVNS. CDR3 length: 14 residues. V lost 0 bases and J lost 2, with 6 bases in between. In DNA, the CDR3 is TGTGCCAGCAGTGAATATAGCCTCACAGATACGCAGTATTTT. This codes for CASSEYSLTDTQYF. Together with reference TRBV25-1 and TRBJ2-3, the CDR3 gives the full variable domain: EADIYQTPRYLVIGTGKKITLECSQTMGHDKMYWYQQDPGMELHLIHYSYGVNSTEKGDLSSESTVSRIRTEHFPLTLESARPSHTSQYLCASSEYSLTDTQYFGPGTRLTVL.

J is TRBJ2-4 and V is TRBV11-2; a possible D gene is TRBD2 (5 bases). This CDR3 has 16 residues. Deletions cut 5 bases from V and 3 bases from J, with 17 bases between. Germline V CDR1 and CDR2: SGHAT, FQNNGV. CDR3 DNA sequence: TGTGCCAGCAGCGCCATAGTAGGAGGAATCAAAAACATTCAGTACTTC. Protein product: CASSAIVGGIKNIQYF. Combining the CDR3 with reference TRBV11-2 and TRBJ2-4 gives the whole variable domain EAGVAQSPRYKIIEKRQSVAFWCNPISGHATLYWYQQILGQGPKLLIQFQNNGVVDDSQLPKDRFSAERLKGVDSTLKIQPAKLEDSAVYLCASSAIVGGIKNIQYFGAGTRLSVL.

This sequence joins TRBV27 and TRBJ1-6; TRBD1 matches at 8 bases. V was clipped by 5 bases and J by 7 bases; unmatched bases: 7. CDR3 size: 15 residues. Germline V gene data show CDR1 as MNHEY and CDR2 as SMNVEV (reference sequence). CDR3 DNA sequence: TGTGCCAGCAGTACCCAGACAGGGGTCAATTCACCCCTCCACTTT. It specifies CASSTQTGVNSPLHF.

CDR3 amino acids: CASSPRPGELFF. In DNA form, the CDR3 reads TGTGCCAGCAGTCCCCGGCCCGGGGAGCTGTTTTTT. This rearrangement joins TRBV12-3 or TRBV12-4 to TRBJ2-2, with no clear D. V lost 5 bases and J 6 bases, leaving 7 bases between the germline ends. The CDR3 length is 12 residues.

This clone was seen once. This sequence joins TRBV4-3 and TRBJ2-7, with 7 bases identical to TRBD1. Trimming cost V 0 bases and J 2 bases; bases outside gene matches: 7. This CDR3 is built from 16 residues. Germline loops: CDR1 LGHNA, CDR2 YSLEER. As DNA, the CDR3 is TGCGCCAGCAGCCAAGATGCTAGGCAGGGGGCCTACGAGCAGTACTTC. Its protein is CASSQDARQGAYEQYF.

The chain joins TRBV6-6 to TRBJ1-5; D is undetermined. This CDR3 spans 14 amino acids. V dropped 2 bases and J dropped 4 bases, with 9 bases sitting between them. Germline lookup yields CDR1 MNHNY and CDR2 SVGAGI (reference sequence). The chain's CDR3 is CASSYQGPNQPQHF. CDR3 coding DNA: TGTGCCAGCAGTTACCAAGGTCCGAATCAGCCCCAGCATTTT.

The CDR3 region is CASSLSGPARIGYTF. In nucleotides, the CDR3 is TGTGCCAGCAGTTTATCCGGCCCGGCACGCATAGGCTACACCTTC. The chain has TRBV28 and TRBJ1-2, with D hard to call. V shed 1 base and J shed 8 bases, with 17 bases lying between them. Germline CDR1 MDHEN, CDR2 SYDVKM. The CDR3 runs to 15 residues.

The CDR3 region is CASSQDWGQETQYF. The CDR3, as DNA: TGCGCCAGCAGCCAAGATTGGGGCCAAGAGACCCAGTACTTC. The chain has TRBV4-1 and TRBJ2-5, with no clear D. Trimming stripped 0 bases from V and 1 base from J, with 6 bases between. There are 14 residues in the CDR3. CDR1 and CDR2 from the germline V gene are MGHRA and YSYEKL.

This clone appeared once. The rearrangement joins TRBV5-1 to TRBJ2-3, with TRBD1 as a possible D gene (6 bases). Per germline, CDR1 SGHRS and CDR2 YFSETQ. Trimming took off 0 bases at V and 3 bases at J, with 14 bases between the two ends. The CDR3 runs to 16 residues. The CDR3 nucleotides are TGCGCCAGCAGCTTGGCTCGGGTAGGGGGTACAGATACGCAGTATTTT. Translating gives CASSLARVGGTDTQYF.

The chain uses TRBV30 and TRBJ2-6; D is possibly TRBD2 (5 bases). V lost 3 bases and J 3 bases, leaving 6 bases between the germline ends. This CDR3 is built from 13 residues. Per the germline V gene, CDR1 is GTSNPN and CDR2 is SVGIG (reference sequence). The CDR3 sequence: CAWRTSGANVLTF. In nucleotides, the CDR3 is TGTGCCTGGAGAACTAGTGGGGCCAACGTCCTGACTTTC.

This rearrangement joins TRBV10-3 to TRBJ2-7, with 8 bases lining up with TRBD1. V gave up 4 bases and J gave up 6 bases; unmatched junction bases: 5. This CDR3 has 13 amino acids. CDR1 and CDR2 from the germline V gene are ENHRY and SYGVKD. In DNA, the CDR3 is TGTGCCATCAGTGGGTTACAGGGGGTCGAGCAGTACTTC. Translated: CAISGLQGVEQYF.

This sequence joins TRBV2 and TRBJ1-5; D is undetermined. The V end lost 6 bases, the J end lost 2 bases, and 2 bases lay between the germline ends. This CDR3 region has 11 residues. Germline lookup yields CDR1 SNHLY and CDR2 FYNNEI. CDR3 protein: CASRGNQPQHF. In DNA form, the CDR3 reads TGTGCCAGCAGAGGCAATCAGCCCCAGCATTTT. Filled out from reference TRBV2 and TRBJ1-5, the complete variable domain reads EPEVTQTPSHQVTQMGQEVILRCVPISNHLYFYWYRQILGQKVEFLVSFYNNEISEKSEIFDDQFSVERPDGSNFTLKIRSTKLEDSAMYFCASRGNQPQHFGDGTRLSIL.

The count of this clone is one. This chain links TRBV5-6 with TRBJ1-1, with 8 bases aligning to TRBD1. This CDR3 contains 16 residues. V was clipped by 4 bases and J by 1 base; unmatched bases: 9. Germline V lookup: CDR1 SGHDT, CDR2 YYEEEE. The DNA for the CDR3 is TGTGCCAGCAGCCAAGACAGGGGAAAAGGGAACACTGAAGCTTTCTTT. It yields the protein CASSQDRGKGNTEAFF.

The rearrangement joins TRBV4-2 to TRBJ2-7, with unresolved D. Germline loops: CDR1 LGHNA, CDR2 YNFKEQ. Trimming shortened V by 6 bases and J by 3 bases, and 15 bases separated the two germline ends. The CDR3 runs to 14 residues. CDR3 sequence: CASSIKDGYYEQYF. CDR3 nucleotide sequence: TGTGCCAGCAGTATCAAGGACGGCTACTACGAGCAGTACTTC.

The V gene is TRBV5-1, the J gene TRBJ2-1, with 10 bases lining up with TRBD1. This CDR3 contains 15 residues. In germline, CDR1 is SGHRS, CDR2 YFSETQ. V lost 0 bases to trimming and J lost 8 bases; unmatched junction nucleotides: 5. The CDR3 region has the DNA TGCGCCAGCAGCTTGGAGGGACAGGGGCTGGATGAGCAGTTCTTC. Translation gives CASSLEGQGLDEQFF. The full variable domain, in which reference TRBV5-1 and TRBJ2-1 provide the parts outside the CDR3, is KAGVTQTPRYLIKTRGQQVTLSCSPISGHRSVSWYQQTPGQGLQFLFEYFSETQRNKGNFPGRFSGRQFSNSRSEMNVSTLELGDSALYLCASSLEGQGLDEQFFGPGTRLTVL.

The chain links TRBV6-1 to TRBJ1-2, with D perhaps matching TRBD1 (6 bases). The V and J ends lost 1 base and 7 bases respectively, with 13 bases between them. The CDR3 extends over 14 amino acids. From germline, CDR1 is MNHNS and CDR2 SASEGT. The CDR3 here is CASSEGGLNRGYTF. The CDR3 nucleotides are TGTGCCAGCAGTGAAGGGGGGCTCAATCGTGGCTACACCTTC.

The chain is built from TRBV27 and TRBJ2-5; D gene unclear. The length of the CDR3 is 13 residues. The germline gives CDR1 MNHEY, CDR2 SMNVEV (reference sequence). Between the trimmed V and J ends, which lost 5 bases and 5 bases, there was a span of 12 bases. The CDR3 is CASSTSSWETQYF. In nucleotides, the CDR3 is TGTGCCAGCAGTACCTCCTCTTGGGAGACCCAGTACTTC.

Only a few counts were recorded for this clone. The identical CDR3 is also encoded by other nucleotide sequences in the sample. The rearrangement links TRBV4-3 to TRBJ2-2, with D possibly TRBD1 on 6 matching bases. Germline V gene sequence: CDR1 LGHNA, CDR2 YSLEER. This CDR3 spans 14 amino acids. Deletions cut 3 bases from V and 7 bases from J, with 12 bases between. Here the CDR3 reads CASSQRQVGGELFF. The CDR3 DNA follows: TGCGCCAGCAGCCAGAGACAGGTTGGCGGGGAGCTGTTTTTT.